The 16 T cell receptor beta chains below were found in one sample sequenced in a study of T cell responses to AZD1222 COVID-19 vaccine. Sequencing used immunoSEQ multiplex PCR; TCRdb keeps in-frame clones, though not all of them. The profile shows some 130,000 clones, around 90% of them singletons. Sample: peripheral blood, taken on day 0 of AZD1222 vaccination. The receptor source for this set is an adult in good health.

This rearrangement joins TRBV5-5 to TRBJ1-3; D call uncertain. The germline CDR1 and CDR2 sequences are SGHKS and YYEKEE (reference sequence). This CDR3 has 14 residues. V was shortened by 0 bases and J by 11 bases, with 15 bases between the two germline ends. Here the CDR3 DNA reads TGTGCCAGCAGCTTGGATGGAATAGGGTCAGCCATATATTTT. Amino acid sequence: CASSLDGIGSAIYF.

This chain joins TRBV2 and TRBJ2-7, with D unresolved. This CDR3 is built from 12 residues. Trimming took 6 bases from V and 3 from J, leaving 9 bases between them. The germline V gene encodes CDR1 SNHLY and CDR2 FYNNEI. The CDR3 loop reads CASSLDGYEQYF. The CDR3 region has the DNA TGTGCCAGCAGCCTCGACGGCTACGAGCAGTACTTC.

The chain uses TRBV7-2 and TRBJ1-1; tentatively, D is TRBD1 (6 bases). Germline V gives CDR1 SGHTA, CDR2 FQGNSA. Trimming stripped 6 bases from V and 1 base from J, with 18 bases between. The CDR3 consists of 16 residues. CDR3 DNA: TGTGCCAGCAGTTCCGGGGGCCACCTGGGGAACACTGAAGCTTTCTTT. Amino acid sequence: CASSSGGHLGNTEAFF.

V usage is TRBV9 and J usage is TRBJ2-3; 8 positions match TRBD1. Germline CDR1 and CDR2: SGDLS and YYNGEE. The CDR3 covers 16 residues. V shed 2 bases and J 3 bases; nucleotides not matched to a gene: 8. CDR3 loop: CASSVRQGLSTDTQYF. In DNA form, the CDR3 reads TGTGCCAGCAGCGTCAGACAGGGGCTATCGACAGATACGCAGTATTTT.

V and J are TRBV5-1 and TRBJ1-1; D ambiguous. Trimming pared 1 base from V and 3 bases from J, leaving 13 bases between. Germline V gene data show CDR1 as SGHRS and CDR2 as YFSETQ. The CDR3 runs to 15 residues. The CDR3 sequence is CASSLYGSSDTEAFF. CDR3 bases: TGCGCCAGCAGCTTGTATGGTTCGTCAGACACTGAAGCTTTCTTT.

The chain links TRBV7-8 to TRBJ1-2; 8 nucleotides agree with TRBD1. This CDR3 contains 14 residues. Germline CDR1 is SGHVS and CDR2 is FQNEAQ. The trim removed 1 base at V and 7 bases at J, leaving 5 bases unmatched. This CDR3 is CASSLGGTGSGYTF. DNA of the CDR3: TGTGCCAGCAGCTTAGGGGGGACAGGCTCTGGCTACACCTTC. The full variable domain, with the rest looked up from reference TRBV7-8 and TRBJ1-2, is GAGVSQSPRYKVAKRGQDVALRCDPISGHVSLFWYQQALGQGPEFLTYFQNEAQLDKSGLPSDRFFAERPEGSVSTLKIQRTQQEDSAVYLCASSLGGTGSGYTFGSGTRLTVV.

The chain links TRBV6-1 to TRBJ1-3, with D perhaps TRBD1 (6 bases). V gave up 2 bases and J gave up 4 bases, with 9 bases separating them. The CDR3 contains 14 residues. Germline CDR1 and CDR2: MNHNS and SASEGT. CDR3 protein: CASSERGLGNTIYF. The CDR3 DNA reads as TGTGCCAGCAGTGAACGGGGGCTCGGAAACACCATATATTTT.

The chain joins TRBV7-2 to TRBJ2-3; D possibly corresponds to TRBD2 (7 bases). V lost 2 bases and J 4 bases, leaving 16 bases between the germline ends. CDR1 SGHTA and CDR2 FQGNSA come from the germline V gene. The CDR3 length is 16 residues. The CDR3 coding sequence is TGTGCCAGCAGCTTATGGGGGGGGGCGATGCCAGATACGCAGTATTTT. Encoded protein: CASSLWGGAMPDTQYF.

The chain links TRBV5-1 to TRBJ2-5; a possible D gene is TRBD1 (6 bases). V was cut by 2 bases and J by 5 bases, with 10 bases left in between. Germline CDR1 is SGHRS and CDR2 is YFSETQ. The CDR3 totals 13 residues. The CDR3 DNA follows: TGCGCCAGCAGCTTTCAGGGGCTCGAGACCCAGTACTTC. Encoded protein: CASSFQGLETQYF.

This chain joins TRBV5-4 and TRBJ1-2; 12 positions agree with TRBD1. Losses at the gene ends were 5 bases for V and 10 bases for J; bases not matched to a gene: 15. The germline V gene encodes CDR1 SGHNT and CDR2 YYREEE (reference sequence). This CDR3 has 16 residues. CDR3 region: CASRLPGQGAAYDYTF. In DNA form, the CDR3 reads TGTGCCAGCAGATTACCGGGACAGGGGGCCGCCTACGACTACACCTTC.

J is TRBJ2-7 and V is TRBV25-1; D ambiguous. This CDR3 is 16 amino acids long. Trimming shortened V by 2 bases and J by 2 bases, and 16 bases separated the two germline ends. Germline V lookup: CDR1 MGHDK, CDR2 SYGVNS. Written as DNA, the CDR3 is TGTGCCAGCAGTGAACATCGCGGCTCCCCTACCTACGAGCAGTACTTC. Protein sequence: CASSEHRGSPTYEQYF.

This clone came up once. The chain uses TRBV19 and TRBJ1-3; a possible D gene is TRBD1 (5 bases). This CDR3 contains 15 residues. V lost 10 bases to trimming and J lost 3 bases, with 19 bases between them. Germline V lookup: CDR1 LNHDA, CDR2 SQIVND (reference sequence). CDR3 region: CATSGGVTSGNTIYF. CDR3 bases: TGTGCCACTTCCGGAGGGGTGACGAGTGGAAACACCATATATTTT.

This clone was seen once. J is TRBJ1-6 and V is TRBV4-1; 11 nucleotides line up with TRBD1. Germline V gene data show CDR1 as MGHRA and CDR2 as YSYEKL. The CDR3 covers 15 residues. V dropped 4 bases and J dropped 13; count of bases not matched to a gene: 9. CDR3 sequence reads: CASSLGTGGLGPLHF. As DNA, the CDR3 is TGCGCCAGCAGCCTGGGGACAGGGGGGTTGGGGCCCCTCCACTTT.

The V and J genes are TRBV10-2 and TRBJ1-5; 7 bases line up with TRBD1. The CDR3 is 14 residues long. Looked up from germline, CDR1 is WSHSY and CDR2 is SAAADI. The V segment lost 2 bases and the J segment 9 bases; nucleotides outside the gene matches: 7. The DNA for the CDR3 is TGCGCCAGCAGTGAGAACAGGGGCATGTGGCCCCAGCATTTT. This codes for CASSENRGMWPQHF.

The gene calls are TRBV21-1 and TRBJ2-7; TRBD1, the D gene given by the table, was not confirmed from the DNA. TRBV21-1 is given as a pseudogene. The CDR3 contains 17 residues. The CDR3 sequence: CASSPRGGTGGSYEQYF. CDR3 DNA sequence: TGTGCCAGCAGCCCTCGGGGCGGGACAGGGGGATCCTACGAGCAGTACTTC.

This clone has just a few counts. The genes are TRBV7-2 and TRBJ1-5; perhaps TRBD1 as D (5 bases). Germline V gene sequence: CDR1 SGHTA, CDR2 FQGNSA. The CDR3 has 14 residues. The V and J ends lost 1 base and 10 bases respectively, with 14 bases between them. CDR3 region: CASSLVYRSSPQHF. CDR3 nucleotides: TGTGCCAGCAGCTTAGTTTACAGGAGTTCTCCCCAGCATTTT. Full variable domain (missing parts from reference TRBV7-2 and TRBJ1-5): GAGVSQSPSNKVTEKGKDVELRCDPISGHTALYWYRQSLGQGLEFLIYFQGNSAPDKSGLPSDRFSAERTGGSVSTLTIQRTQQEDSAVYLCASSLVYRSSPQHFGDGTRLSIL.